This T cell receptor beta chain stems from a study of beta chain features in type 1 diabetes. Study-level results: The naive, central memory and Treg TCRB repertoires of patients appeared to be more similar to one another than those of healthy donors. The study found moderately but significantly shorter TCRB CDR3s in all four CD4+ subsets of Type 1 diabetes patients.

Isolated RNA was reverse transcribed in full, so expressed TCRB transcripts were sequenced. The data were produced by immunoSEQ multiplex PCR, yet TCRdb's version contains in-frame clones alone and is incomplete. This table has about 650,000 clones, around 12% appearing once. This CDR3 comprises 15 residues. The germline CDR1 and CDR2 sequences are MNHEY and SVGAGI. V was clipped by 5 bases and J by 3 bases; unmatched bases: 4. Concerning this clone itself: Its antigen is unidentified.

Sequenced material: naive CD4+ T cells from blood. The chain combines TRBV6-5 with TRBJ2-7; TRBD2 agrees at 13 bases. This clonotype was obtained from a man younger than 45 with type 1 diabetes. The DNA of the CDR3 is TGTGCCAGCAGTACCCGGACTAGCGGGGGCTACGAGCAGTACTTC. As protein: CASSTRTSGGYEQYF.